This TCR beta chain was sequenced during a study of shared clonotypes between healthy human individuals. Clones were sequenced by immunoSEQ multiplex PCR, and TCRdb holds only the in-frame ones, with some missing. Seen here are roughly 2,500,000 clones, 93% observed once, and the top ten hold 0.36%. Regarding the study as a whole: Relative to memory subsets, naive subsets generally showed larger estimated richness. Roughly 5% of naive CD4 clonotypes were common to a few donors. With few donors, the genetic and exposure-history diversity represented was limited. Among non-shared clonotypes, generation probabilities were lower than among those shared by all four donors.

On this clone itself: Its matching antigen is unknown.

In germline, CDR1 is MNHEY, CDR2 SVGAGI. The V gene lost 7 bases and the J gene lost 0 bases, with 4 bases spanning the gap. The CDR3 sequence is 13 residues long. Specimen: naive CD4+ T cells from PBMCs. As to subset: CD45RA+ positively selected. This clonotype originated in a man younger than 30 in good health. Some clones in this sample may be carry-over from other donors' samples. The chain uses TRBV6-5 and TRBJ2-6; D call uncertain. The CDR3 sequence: CASIDSGANVLTF. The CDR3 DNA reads TGTGCCAGCATTGACTCTGGGGCCAACGTCCTGACTTTC.